The TCR beta chain under discussion was sequenced for a study of blood T cell repertoires in COVID-19. During active infection, Seattle patients enrolled and were then monitored through disease. Here immunoSEQ multiplex PCR was the method, and the copy in TCRdb shows in-frame clones only, minus some. The table has around 230,000 clones, approximately 84% seen once. The CDR3 consists of 15 residues. The rearrangement joins TRBV12-2 to TRBJ1-5; TRBD1, the table's D call, was not compared with the DNA. TRBV12-2 is a pseudogene locus. This TCR came from a man aged 50 to 59 with COVID-19, enrolled during active disease. The source material was peripheral blood. CDR3 nucleotide sequence: TGTGCAAGTCGCTCCCTAACAGGGACCAACCAGCCCCAGCATTTT. It is translated as CASRSLTGTNQPQHF.